This T cell receptor (delta chain) was identified during a study of gamma-delta chains in newborns, infants, children. For the study at large: Innate gammadelta T cells reportedly expand polyclonally right after birth, driven by microbial exposure, per the title.

This clone was observed a handful of times. This is likely an artifact of a read error, given a far larger clone one base away. The sample holds other DNA sequences that translate to the same CDR3. TCRdb reprocessed the reads through CATT. The table includes about 800 delta-chain clones, more than 0.9% detected once. From germline, CDR1 is TSWWSYY and CDR2 QGS. The length of the CDR3 is 20 residues. The chain couples TRDV1 to TRDJ1, with 10 bases identical to TRDD3. Sequenced input: blood. The sequence derives from a child in good health. The CDR3 DNA sequence: TGTGCTCTTGGGGACACAATTTTCCATTGGGGGATACTCGGGGGCGATAAGCTCATCTTT. It translates to CALGDTIFHWGILGGDKLIF.